This is a list of T cell receptor beta chains from one sample in a study of identical twins. TCRdb fed the 5' RACE reads into MiXCR, producing one record per CDR3 protein. The data hold 1.5 million to 2 million distinct CDR3 sequences, with less than 40% observed a single time. The specimen sequenced was cord blood. The source of these receptors is a newborn girl in good health. CDR3s leave out the opening cysteine and the closing phenylalanine or tryptophan.

>TRBV4-1|TRBJ2-7
ASSQATGLVVYEQY
>TRBV10-2|TRBJ1-4
ASSGVSATNEKLF
>TRBV12-3/TRBV12-4|TRBJ1-6
ASSSGTLYNSPLH
>TRBV19|TRBJ2-2
ASRNRGRENTGELF
>TRBV6-5|TRBJ1-1
ASSYLGTWGRVTEAF
>TRBV7-2|TRBJ2-7
ASSSTSGPSYEQY
>TRBV19|TRBJ2-1
ASSIDRLRQF
>TRBV4-2|TRBJ2-5
ASSQDESLGTQY
>TRBV27|TRBJ1-2
ASGRQGSNYGYT
>TRBV29-1|TRBJ1-2
SVVRGQGGYT
>TRBV3-1|TRBJ2-3
ASRGLAGFDTQY
>TRBV6-1|TRBJ1-5
ASTPEQFNQPQH
>TRBV4-2|TRBJ1-1
ASSAGGALSEAF
>TRBV29-1|TRBJ2-1
SADGGRRSYNEQF
>TRBV11-2|TRBJ2-3
ASSPQGLSTDTQY
>TRBV20-1|TRBJ2-5
SAADRGPMQETQY
>TRBV14|TRBJ1-1
ASSGMANTEAF
>TRBV12-3/TRBV12-4|TRBJ1-1
ASKQGSEAF
>TRBV10-3|TRBJ2-3
AISESQGLTDTQY
>TRBV12-3/TRBV12-4|TRBJ1-1
ASSSDGTYTEAF
>TRBV19|TRBJ1-4
ASSGTGHKTNEKLF
>TRBV10-3|NA
AISGTSGSSYDEQY
>TRBV4-2|TRBJ2-5
ASTETQY
>TRBV20-1|TRBJ2-1
SARDGTSTNEQF